This TCR beta chain stems from a study of cytomegalovirus exposure and HLA in healthy donors (dated by TCRdb to 2017 to 2019). About the full investigation: According to an earlier analysis of 587 of the donors, about 179 million T cells yielded over 90 million unique TCR beta sequences and roughly 280 Gb of sequence data. An early release covering about 600 HLA-typed donors comprised around 300 gigabases of sequencing data and roughly 85 million unique TCR sequences. Among the roughly 400 genotyped donors, about 85% belonged to the genetic ancestry cluster associated with self-reported Caucasian donors. The study was designed to test whether signatures of past pathogen exposure could be identified by cataloging public T cell receptors. The T cell repertoires of around 730 subjects were profiled by immunosequencing and related to cytomegalovirus serostatus. In addition to the first cohort of 650 to 750 subjects, a separate validation cohort of 120 different subjects was used. To predict cytomegalovirus infection status, the study brought together high-throughput TCR immunosequencing, statistical association of individual TCRs with disease status, and machine learning. To study patterns of TCR occurrence, a later analysis re-analyzed previously published TCR beta repertoires from 650 to 750 donors and added high-resolution HLA genotyping. The later analysis used no new phenotypic data to find candidate immune exposures, relying instead on TCR beta sequences and their occurrence across donors. To decide whether each TCR beta V gene segment behaved as functional or pseudogenic, an earlier analysis of some 570 of the donors relied on high-throughput TCR beta sequencing. Donor age, sex, ethnicity and CMV serostatus were compiled together with the repertoire data. In a later genetic analysis, genome-wide SNP genotypes for about 60% of the 666 donors were used, and that subset was treated as a discovery cohort. Every repertoire in the discovery cohort had been generated on one and the same sequencing platform. Class I and class II HLA loci were covered by the typing at four-digit resolution. The number of typed donors differed by locus: about 629-640 for A, B, C, DRB1 and DQB1; approximately 530 for DQA1; roughly 600 for DPA1; and some 470 for DPB1. About five DR-DQ haplotypes were treated as single units for association and clustering because of strong linkage in the cohort. On average, around 230,000 unique TCR beta nucleotide sequences were sequenced per donor among several hundred genotyped donors of the cohort, with 15% to 20% of those sequences being non-productive.

The investigation overall reported the following: Presence/absence analyses assumed roughly uniform sequencing depth across donors, an assumption that may not hold. In a later analysis, most CMV-associated TCR beta chains were found to appear HLA-restricted, with HLA associations seemingly driven largely by CMV exposure. According to a later analysis, TCR association rates differed among HLA loci, with DRB1 alleles showing the most associated TCRs and HLA-C alleles showing the fewest. Correlated functional status among segregating V segments might reflect linkage disequilibrium, but an unknown experimental factor could not be ruled out. In a later analysis, HLA-associated TCR beta chains showed more clonal expansion and lower generation probabilities than non-associated chains that were equally common. A cluster of highly shared sequence variants was judged likely to be a technical artifact of the sequencing pipeline. Most TCR sequences were seen in very few donors, while some public TCRs were found in many individuals. When HLA alleles, especially DR and DQ, strongly co-occurred, attributing TCR associations to individual alleles was difficult. In an earlier analysis of fewer than 750 of the donors, most TCR beta V segments were observed in productive rearrangements about 87% or about 30% of the time, broadly matching IMGT annotations. The earlier analysis of about 600 of the donors excluded roughly 17 rarely observed V segments, including chromosome 9 orphons, because counts were too low. A later analysis reported that several top co-occurrence clusters appeared linked to parvovirus B19, influenza, CMV and Epstein-Barr virus. According to the authors, the approach could potentially be generalized to other disease states and immunological phenotypes. Immune exposure information for the cohort was limited to CMV serostatus. Because the 87-base-pair reads could not distinguish some IMGT-functional V segments, including TRBV6-2 and TRBV6-3, those segments were excluded. In vitro tests confirmed that a few of the cytomegalovirus-associated TCR beta chains recognize cytomegalovirus antigens. In both the original and validation cohorts, the classifier was reported to diagnose cytomegalovirus status with high specificity and sensitivity. Compared with the roughly 670-donor mean, donors in an Asian-associated ancestry cluster had fewer N-insertions in productive TCRs, according to a later genetic analysis. HLA typing was unavailable for some donors at each locus, so association tests used only the typed subset. A total of around 150 TCR beta chains were listed by the study as associated with cytomegalovirus. At a false discovery rate of 0.05, a later analysis linked around 17,000 TCR beta sequences to specific HLA alleles. V-gene and J-gene trimming of TCR beta chains was associated with a missense DCLRE1C variant in a later genetic analysis, and the association was replicated in an independent cohort. Only TCR beta chains were sequenced in this cohort, and the absence of alpha or paired-chain data limited detectable features. A further reported finding was that TCR beta sequences accurately predicted the HLA-A and HLA-B alleles for most subjects in the first cohort.

Libraries were prepared through the immunoSEQ multiplex PCR assay. For the multiplex PCR, a mixture combining 60 forward primers for TCR Vbeta segments and 13 reverse primers for TCR Jbeta segments was used. The CDR3 region of rearranged TCR beta genes was amplified from genomic DNA with a multiplex PCR assay. The amplified TCR beta libraries were sequenced on the Illumina HiSeq System as 87-base-pair reads. On the authors' methods: A later analysis counted about 76 million unique TCR beta chains across the 690 or so repertoires, and some 11 million of these chains were shared by at least two donors. Raw reads were error-corrected and collapsed into unique sequences with a nearest-neighbor algorithm that merged closely related sequences to remove PCR and sequencing errors. Alignment of CDR3 sequences to IMGT reference sequences was used to assign V, D and J gene segments. For a sequence to be retained, at least a six-nucleotide match to both a V gene segment and a J gene segment was required. Rearrangements were called productive when the CDR3 lacked stop codons and stayed in frame with V and J; all others were non-productive. Following IMGT convention, CDR3 was defined as the stretch from the second conserved V-encoded cysteine up to the conserved J-encoded phenylalanine. The earlier analysis of about 570 of the donors excluded any sequence lacking an unambiguous match to a single V gene segment. An earlier analysis of some 500 of the donors classified V segments as functional when productive rearrangements were above 56.7% and as segregating when the standard deviation between donors was above 5%. To diagnose cytomegalovirus status from the catalog of TCR beta chain sequences, a statistical classification framework was built. In a later analysis, TCR nucleotide sequences were compared against IMGT/GENE-DB human TR gene sequences so that V and J genes could be assigned. In a later analysis, CDR3 sequences and most-parsimonious VDJ recombination scenarios were assigned using the TCRdist pipeline. In a later analysis, each TCR beta chain was defined by its CDR3 amino acid sequence together with its V-gene family, and reads lacking a unique V-gene family were excluded. To address suspected cross-contamination and a sequencing artifact, a later analysis removed 592 highly shared, low-generation-probability nucleotide sequences. In a later analysis, a clonal expansion index for each public chain was calculated from normalized within-repertoire ranks of inferred template counts. In a later analysis, generation probabilities were computed using a VDJ recombination model fitted to out-of-frame rearrangements, and the results were checked against IGoR. A later analysis scored TCR-TCR, TCR-HLA and TCR-CMV co-occurrence with hypergeometric tests, applying a repertoire-size bias correction to TCR pairs. A later analysis estimated false discovery rates by permuting HLA or CMV assignments 20 times. In a later analysis, co-occurring TCRs were grouped with DBSCAN, and TCRdist sequence similarity was added when clustering was performed within HLA-allele-positive subsets. Repertoires with fewer than 30,000 or more than 120,000 public chains, plus five repertoires with anomalous nucleotide sharing, were excluded from co-occurrence clustering. Entries here come from immuneACCESS through TCRdb and include only in-frame sequences with V and J called. Some clones fail to appear in such tables; in the studies checked, an unresolved V gene covers under half of the shortfall, and the cause of the remainder is unknown. D and trimming come from the DNA, and the V and J calls and clone size come from that table. Within this sample are 150,000 to 200,000 clones, with around 80% of them counted one time only. The ten largest clonotypes hold about 1% of the sample.

The cohort comprised 670 or so healthy bone marrow donors. At the time of sampling, all cohort members were nominally healthy, though unrecorded immune exposures were likely present. The donor was CMV seronegative and was included in the group of hundreds of seronegative cohort members. A peripheral blood sample was provided by each donor, and peripheral blood mononuclear cells were used for TCR beta sequencing. The Qiagen DNeasy Blood Extraction Kit was used to extract genomic DNA from the blood cell samples. This clone has only one observation. The antigen it recognizes is unknown. Within one base of it there is no much larger clone, and no base qualities were kept. Its CDR3 holds 14 amino acids, cysteine through phenylalanine. The DNA shown is the 42-base CDR3, in frame from base 1. CDR1 and CDR2 were assigned from the germline V gene as SGDLS and YYNGEE. Deletion took 3 bases off V and 4 bases off J, with a span of 13 bases between the germline ends.

The chain is made from TRBV9 and TRBJ1-1; no D gene can be assigned with confidence. Sequenced material: PBMCs. This clonotype was sampled from a woman aged 40-49 years in good health and CMV-seronegative. The CDR3 region reads CASSADGRSTEAFF. The DNA sequence follows: TGTGCCAGCAGCGCAGACGGTAGGAGCACTGAAGCTTTCTTT.